This T cell receptor beta chain was retrieved from a study of blood T cell repertoires in COVID-19. The CDR3 is 13 residues long. Trimming removed 7 bases from V and 9 bases from J; junction bases left unmatched: 5. The germline CDR1 and CDR2 sequences are SGHRS and YFSETQ. In terms of age and location, participants ranged from about 18 to 95 years and lived in under 30 US areas. Here immunoSEQ multiplex PCR was the method, and the copy in TCRdb shows in-frame clones only, minus some. The repertoire holds about 480,000 clones, with roughly 90% as singletons. This sequence originates from a woman in her thirties or forties who had recovered from COVID-19. Sequences were obtained from PBMCs or T cells enriched from blood (not recorded which). The chain combines TRBV5-1 with TRBJ2-1; 12 bases line up with TRBD2. The CDR3 region is CASRTSGMVEQFF. The DNA of the CDR3 is TGCGCCAGCCGGACTAGCGGGATGGTTGAGCAGTTCTTC.